This T cell receptor beta chain comes out of a study of cytomegalovirus exposure and HLA in healthy donors. With V trimmed by 6 bases and J by 0 bases, 17 bases remained unmatched. The CDR3 is 20 amino acids. Per the germline V gene, CDR1 is SGHNT and CDR2 is YYREEE (reference sequence). Some clones are missing from TCRdb's copy, which holds only in-frame ones; the method was immunoSEQ multiplex PCR. The sample yields around 86,000 clones, 80% to 95% seen once. For this clone: The antigen is not known.

The study's findings and limits: The study flagged approximately 180 TCR beta chains as cytomegalovirus-associated.

The study drew the donors from its approximately 110-subject validation cohort, separate from the roughly 700-subject first cohort. The source of this sequence is a woman in her 30s in good health and CMV-seropositive. Material for sequencing was PBMCs. The J gene is TRBJ2-5, the V gene TRBV5-4; the match to TRBD2 covers 13 bases. CDR3 region: CASNPGGPGLAGVHQETQYF. The CDR3 DNA sequence: TGTGCCAGCAACCCAGGGGGCCCCGGACTAGCGGGAGTCCACCAAGAGACCCAGTACTTC.